The following is a T cell receptor beta chain sequence with its context. This clonotype registers as medium-sized (0.01 to 0.1%) within its sample. This clone's antigen is unknown. Base qualities are not at hand, and no much larger clone is one base apart. This specimen belongs to a study of tumor-infiltrating lymphocytes in oesophageal squamous cell carcinoma (dated by TCRdb to the mid-2010s). According to the germline V gene, CDR1 reads SGHDT and CDR2 reads YYEEEE. V and J are truncated by 3 bases and 5 bases respectively, leaving an intervening sequence of 9 bases. The CDR3 numbers 13 residues from cysteine through phenylalanine. The kept DNA is CDR3 alone, 39 bases in frame from the first base. The library was generated by PCR. Data came from an Illumina HiSeq 2000. TCRdb trimmed the raw reads at Q25, called clones with MiXCR and kept productive beta chains. Rows matching on CDR3 protein sequence are summarized as one entry with the most common DNA and genes. Here the sample has about 14,000 distinct CDR3 sequences; 40% to 60% occur a single time. The ten biggest clones cover approximately 14% of the sample.

The sample taken for sequencing was blood. The TCR comes from a male donor with esophageal squamous cell carcinoma. The chain was built from TRBV5-6 and TRBJ2-1; there is no confident call for the D gene. The CDR3 amino acid sequence is: CASSSTLDNEQFF. The nucleotide sequence reads as follows: TGTGCCAGCAGCTCCACTTTGGACAATGAGCAGTTCTTC.